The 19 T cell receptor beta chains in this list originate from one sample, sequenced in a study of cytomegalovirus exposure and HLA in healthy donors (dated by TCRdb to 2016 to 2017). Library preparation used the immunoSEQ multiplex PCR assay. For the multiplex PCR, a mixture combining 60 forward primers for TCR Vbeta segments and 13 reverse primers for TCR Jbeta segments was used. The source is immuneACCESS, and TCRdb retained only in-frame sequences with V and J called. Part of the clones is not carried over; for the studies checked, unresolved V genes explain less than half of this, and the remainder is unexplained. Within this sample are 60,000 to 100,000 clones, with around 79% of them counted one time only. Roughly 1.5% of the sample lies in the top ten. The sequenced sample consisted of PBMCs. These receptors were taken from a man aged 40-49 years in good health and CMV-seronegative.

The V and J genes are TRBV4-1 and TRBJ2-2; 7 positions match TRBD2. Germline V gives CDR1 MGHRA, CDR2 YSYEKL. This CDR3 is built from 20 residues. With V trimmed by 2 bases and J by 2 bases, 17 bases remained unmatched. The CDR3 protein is CASSQRPRDYLGSNTGELFF. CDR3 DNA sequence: TGCGCCAGCAGCCAACGCCCTCGGGACTACTTAGGGTCCAACACCGGGGAGCTGTTTTTT.

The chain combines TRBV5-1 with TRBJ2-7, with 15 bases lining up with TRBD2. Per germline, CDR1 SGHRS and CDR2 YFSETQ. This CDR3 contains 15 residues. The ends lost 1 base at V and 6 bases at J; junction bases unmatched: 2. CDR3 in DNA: TGCGCCAGCAGCTTGCAGGGACTAGCGGGAGGCGAGCAGTACTTC. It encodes CASSLQGLAGGEQYF.

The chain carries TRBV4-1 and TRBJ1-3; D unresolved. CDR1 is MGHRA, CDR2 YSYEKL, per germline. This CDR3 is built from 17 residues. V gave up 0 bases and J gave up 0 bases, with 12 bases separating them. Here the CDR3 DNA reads TGCGCCAGCAGCCAAGAAAGGGTAGGGAGCTCTGGAAACACCATATATTTT. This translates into CASSQERVGSSGNTIYF.

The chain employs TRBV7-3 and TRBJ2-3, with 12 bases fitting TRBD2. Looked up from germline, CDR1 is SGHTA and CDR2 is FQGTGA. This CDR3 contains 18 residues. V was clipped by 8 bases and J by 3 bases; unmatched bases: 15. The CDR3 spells CASASTRTSGEWTDTQYF. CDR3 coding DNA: TGTGCCAGCGCATCAACCCGGACTAGCGGGGAGTGGACAGATACGCAGTATTTT.

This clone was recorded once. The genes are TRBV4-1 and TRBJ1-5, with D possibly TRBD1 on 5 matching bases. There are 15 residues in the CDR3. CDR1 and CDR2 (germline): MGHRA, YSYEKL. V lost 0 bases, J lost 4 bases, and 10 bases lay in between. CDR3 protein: CASSQEGLLNQPQHF. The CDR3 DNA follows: TGCGCCAGCAGCCAAGAGGGGCTACTAAATCAGCCCCAGCATTTT.

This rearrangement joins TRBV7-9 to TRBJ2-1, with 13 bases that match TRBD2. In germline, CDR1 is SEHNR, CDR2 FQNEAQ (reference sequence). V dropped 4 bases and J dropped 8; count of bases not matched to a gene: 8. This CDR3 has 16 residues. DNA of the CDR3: TGTGCCAGCAGCTCGACCTGGACTAGCGGGAGCGATGAGCAGTTCTTC. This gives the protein CASSSTWTSGSDEQFF. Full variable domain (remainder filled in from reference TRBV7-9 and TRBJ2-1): DTGVSQNPRHKITKRGQNVTFRCDPISEHNRLYWYRQTLGQGPEFLTYFQNEAQLEKSRLLSDRFSAERPKGSFSTLEIQRTEQGDSAMYLCASSSTWTSGSDEQFFGPGTRLTVL.

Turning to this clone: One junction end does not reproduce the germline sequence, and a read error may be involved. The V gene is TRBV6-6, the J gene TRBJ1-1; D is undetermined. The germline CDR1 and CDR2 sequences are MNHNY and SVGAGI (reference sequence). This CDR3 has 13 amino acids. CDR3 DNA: TGTGCCAGCAGTCTAAGAGGGAACGCTGAAGCTTTCTTT. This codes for CASSLRGNAEAFF.

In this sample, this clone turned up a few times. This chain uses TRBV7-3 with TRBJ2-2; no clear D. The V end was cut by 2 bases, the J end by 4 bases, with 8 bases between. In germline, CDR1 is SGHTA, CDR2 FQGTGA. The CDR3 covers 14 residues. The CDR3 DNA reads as TGTGCCAGCAGCTTATTTCCCGGCACCGGGGAGCTGTTTTTT. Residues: CASSLFPGTGELFF.

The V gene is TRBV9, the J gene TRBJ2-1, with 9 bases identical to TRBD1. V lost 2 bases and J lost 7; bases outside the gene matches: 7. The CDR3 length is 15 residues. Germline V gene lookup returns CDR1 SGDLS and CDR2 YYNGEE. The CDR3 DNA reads TGTGCCAGCAGCGTGGGACAGGGAATCATGAATGAGCAGTTCTTC. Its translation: CASSVGQGIMNEQFF.

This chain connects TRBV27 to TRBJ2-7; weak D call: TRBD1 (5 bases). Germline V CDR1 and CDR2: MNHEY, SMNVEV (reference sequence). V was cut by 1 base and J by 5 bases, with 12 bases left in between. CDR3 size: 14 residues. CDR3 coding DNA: TGTGCCAGCAGTTTATATGCCAGGGTGCACGAGCAGTACTTC. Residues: CASSLYARVHEQYF.

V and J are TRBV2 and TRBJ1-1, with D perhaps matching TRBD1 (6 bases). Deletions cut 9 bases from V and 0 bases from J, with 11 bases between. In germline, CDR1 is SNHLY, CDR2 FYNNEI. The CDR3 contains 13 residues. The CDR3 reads CARGDTLNTEAFF. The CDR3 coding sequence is TGTGCCAGAGGGGACACGCTGAACACTGAAGCTTTCTTT.

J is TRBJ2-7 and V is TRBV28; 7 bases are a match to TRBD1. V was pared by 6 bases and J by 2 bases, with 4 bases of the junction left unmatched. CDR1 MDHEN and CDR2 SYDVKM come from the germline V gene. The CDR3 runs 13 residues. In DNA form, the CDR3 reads TGTGCCAGCAGAAGGGACAGAACCTACGAGCAGTACTTC. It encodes CASRRDRTYEQYF.

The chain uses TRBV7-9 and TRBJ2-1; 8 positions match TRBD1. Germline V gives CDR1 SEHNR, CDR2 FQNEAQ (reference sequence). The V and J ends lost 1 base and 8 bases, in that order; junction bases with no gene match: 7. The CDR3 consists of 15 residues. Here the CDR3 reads CASSLGDRTFDEQFF. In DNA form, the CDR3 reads TGTGCCAGCAGCTTAGGGGACAGGACATTTGATGAGCAGTTCTTC. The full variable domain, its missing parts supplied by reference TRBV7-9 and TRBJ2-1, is DTGVSQNPRHKITKRGQNVTFRCDPISEHNRLYWYRQTLGQGPEFLTYFQNEAQLEKSRLLSDRFSAERPKGSFSTLEIQRTEQGDSAMYLCASSLGDRTFDEQFFGPGTRLTVL.

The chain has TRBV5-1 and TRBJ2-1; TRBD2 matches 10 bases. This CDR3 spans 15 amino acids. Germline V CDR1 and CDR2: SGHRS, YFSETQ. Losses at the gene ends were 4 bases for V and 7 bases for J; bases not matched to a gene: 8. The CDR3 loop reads CASSSSGRAENEQFF. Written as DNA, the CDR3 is TGCGCCAGCAGCAGCAGCGGGAGGGCCGAAAATGAGCAGTTCTTC.

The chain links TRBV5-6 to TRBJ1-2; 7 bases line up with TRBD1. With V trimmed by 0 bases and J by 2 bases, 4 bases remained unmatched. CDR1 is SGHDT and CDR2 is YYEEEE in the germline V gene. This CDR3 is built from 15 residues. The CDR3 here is CASSLAPQGNYGYTF. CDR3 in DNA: TGTGCCAGCAGCTTGGCCCCACAGGGGAACTATGGCTACACCTTC. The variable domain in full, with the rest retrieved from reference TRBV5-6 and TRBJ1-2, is DAGVTQSPTHLIKTRGQQVTLRCSPKSGHDTVSWYQQALGQGPQFIFQYYEEEERQRGNFPDRFSGHQFPNYSSELNVNALLLGDSALYLCASSLAPQGNYGYTFGSGTRLTVV.

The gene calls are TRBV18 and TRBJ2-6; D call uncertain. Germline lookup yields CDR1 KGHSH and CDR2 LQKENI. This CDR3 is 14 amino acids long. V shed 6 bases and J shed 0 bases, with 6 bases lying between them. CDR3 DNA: TGTGCCAGCTCCCGCAGCTCTGGGGCCAACGTCCTGACTTTC. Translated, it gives CASSRSSGANVLTF.

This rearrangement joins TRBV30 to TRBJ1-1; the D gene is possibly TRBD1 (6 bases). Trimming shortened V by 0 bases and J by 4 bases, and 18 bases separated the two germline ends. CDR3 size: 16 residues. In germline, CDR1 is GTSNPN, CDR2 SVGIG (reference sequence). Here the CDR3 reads CAWSVRGGSLSTEAFF. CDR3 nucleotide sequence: TGTGCCTGGAGTGTAAGGGGGGGCAGTTTGAGCACTGAAGCTTTCTTT.

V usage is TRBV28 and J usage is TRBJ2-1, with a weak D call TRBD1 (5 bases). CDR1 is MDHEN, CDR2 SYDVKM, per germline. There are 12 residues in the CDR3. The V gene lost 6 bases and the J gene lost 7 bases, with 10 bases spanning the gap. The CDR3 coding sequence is TGTGCCAGCAGCCTACAGGTGAATGAGCAGTTCTTC. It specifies CASSLQVNEQFF.

The CDR3 loop is CATRRGLEVNEQFF. CDR3 nucleotide sequence: TGTGCCACCAGGCGGGGCCTGGAGGTCAATGAGCAGTTCTTC. This chain links TRBV15 with TRBJ2-1, with D possibly TRBD2 on 6 matching bases. Trimming stripped 6 bases from V and 6 bases from J, with 15 bases between. The CDR3 sequence is 14 residues long. The germline V gene encodes CDR1 LNHNV and CDR2 YYDKDF (reference sequence).